The 12 T cell receptor beta chains below come from one sample, sequenced in a study of metastatic and nonmetastatic thyroid tumors. MiXCR was used by TCRdb to re-call the PCR reads. The sample yields 30,000 to 45,000 clones, roughly 18% seen once. Ahead of thyroid surgery, no patient had received treatment of any kind. The sample comprised blood. These receptors were collected from a female donor with papillary thyroid cancer or a benign thyroid nodule (not recorded which). Some clones in this sample may be carry-over from other donors' samples.

This clone showed up just a few times. A much larger clone lies one base from this, so it may be a read error. This chain joins TRBV6-2 or TRBV6-3 and TRBJ1-4, with no clear D. The germline gives CDR1 MNHEY, CDR2 SVGEGT. Trimming left V 10 bases short and J 7 bases short, with 10 bases between. The CDR3 has 11 residues. CDR3 amino acids: CAIRYAEKLFF. As DNA, the CDR3 is TGTGCCATCCGGTATGCTGAAAAACTGTTTTTT.

The rearrangement uses TRBV11-2 and TRBJ2-3; D not resolved. V gave up 3 bases and J gave up 3 bases, with 10 bases separating them. Germline-derived CDR1 and CDR2 are SGHAT and FQNNGV. This CDR3 is 14 amino acids long. CDR3 amino acids: CASSFFSATDTQYF. As DNA, the CDR3 is TGTGCCAGCAGCTTTTTCAGCGCAACAGATACGCAGTATTTT.

The chain links TRBV6-5 to TRBJ2-3; D is possibly TRBD2 (6 bases). There are 17 residues in the CDR3. With 3 bases removed from V and 2 bases from J, the gap between germline ends came to 18 bases. The V gene's germline CDR1 is MNHEY and CDR2 SVGAGI. The CDR3 here is CASSYSGNSGNTDTQYF. CDR3 DNA: TGTGCCAGCAGTTATTCAGGGAATAGCGGCAACACAGATACGCAGTATTTT.

The table lists this clone with many counts. The chain has TRBV5-5 and TRBJ2-5; the match to TRBD2 covers 7 bases. With 2 bases clipped from V and 3 bases from J, the junction kept 7 bases outside the gene matches. Germline V gene sequence: CDR1 SGHKS, CDR2 YYEKEE (reference sequence). This CDR3 comprises 15 residues. The DNA for the CDR3 is TGTGCCAGCAGCTTCCGGGTTGCGGGAGAAGAGACCCAGTACTTC. Protein sequence: CASSFRVAGEETQYF.

CDR3 bases: TGTGCCAGCGCCGACAGGACCCCTTACGAGCAGTACTTC. Translation: CASADRTPYEQYF. This sequence joins TRBV27 and TRBJ2-7; tentative D call: TRBD1 (6 bases). The germline V and J ends were trimmed by 8 bases and 4 bases, with 15 bases remaining between them. The V gene's germline CDR1 is MNHEY and CDR2 SMNVEV (reference sequence). The CDR3 loop spans 13 amino acids.

Many counts were recorded for this clone. The rearrangement links TRBV3-1 to TRBJ2-5, with 7 bases that match TRBD2. This CDR3 has 16 residues. Per the germline V gene, CDR1 is LGHDT and CDR2 is YNNKEL (reference sequence). J was trimmed by 5 bases and V by 0 bases; bases with no gene match: 9. This chain's CDR3 is CASSQDGGRWVETQYF. The CDR3 DNA reads TGTGCCAGCAGCCAAGATGGCGGGAGATGGGTTGAGACCCAGTACTTC.

Regarding this clone: Just one base apart from a much larger clone, this may be a read error. This chain uses TRBV4-3 with TRBJ2-5; D unclear. The V gene lost 4 bases and the J gene lost 8 bases, with 20 bases spanning the gap. Germline V gene lookup returns CDR1 LGHNA and CDR2 YSLEER. This CDR3 spans 15 amino acids. Here the CDR3 DNA reads TGCGCCAGCAGCCGGCAAGCTGACGTGATGGGAACCCAGTACTTC. It encodes CASSRQADVMGTQYF.

This clone showed up many times. The V call is TRBV12-3 or TRBV12-4, the J call TRBJ1-2; weak D call: TRBD1 (6 bases). The CDR3 is 14 amino acids. V was cut by 5 bases and J by 4 bases, with 14 bases left in between. CDR3 coding DNA: TGTGCCAGCAGTAAAAGACAGGCAGGCTATGGCTACACCTTC. Its translation is CASSKRQAGYGYTF.

V gene TRBV28 combines with J gene TRBJ2-7; TRBD2 agrees at 8 bases. The CDR3 length is 14 residues. CDR1 is MDHEN, CDR2 SYDVKM, per germline. CDR3 nucleotide sequence: TGTGTCACCTCGGGCGGGAGGAGCTCCTACGAGCAGTACTTC. This translates into CVTSGGRSSYEQYF.

There are a few counts of this clone. A much larger clone is a single base away; this may be a read error. The chain links TRBV4-1 to TRBJ2-2, with TRBD1 matching over 9 bases. Germline CDR1 MGHRA, CDR2 YSYEKL. This CDR3 region has 15 residues. The CDR3 sequence is CASSQPQGATGGLFF. DNA for the CDR3: TGCGCCAGCAGCCAACCACAGGGGGCGACCGGGGGGCTGTTTTTT.

This clone was counted at least ten times. V is TRBV6-1 and J is TRBJ2-1; the D gene is possibly TRBD2 (6 bases). Germline V CDR1 and CDR2: MNHNS, SASEGT. The V end lost 6 bases, the J end lost 10 bases, and 16 bases lay between the germline ends. CDR3 length: 13 residues. The CDR3 protein is CASRVLAGREQFF. The CDR3 nucleotides read TGTGCCAGCAGGGTACTCGCGGGAAGGGAGCAGTTCTTC.

For this clone: A much larger clonotype is one base distant, so this may be a read error. This sequence joins TRBV5-4 and TRBJ2-2, with TRBD2 identical over 11 bases. Germline CDR1 is SGHNT and CDR2 is YYREEE (reference sequence). The CDR3 extends over 16 amino acids. CDR3 in amino acids: CSSSTGTSGHTGELFF. DNA of the CDR3: TGTTCCAGCAGCACCGGGACTAGCGGACACACCGGGGAGCTGTTTTTT.